The 21 T cell receptor beta chains listed next were all sequenced from one sample in a study of shared clonotypes between healthy human individuals. The repertoire was sequenced with immunoSEQ multiplex PCR; TCRdb's copy has only in-frame clones and lacks some. The sample includes roughly 700,000 clones, about 74% of them seen just once. Sequenced input: memory CD4+ T cells sorted from blood. As to subset: CD45RA-negative fraction. All receptors come from a woman under 40 in good health.

Note on this clone: Different DNA sequences within this sample yield the same CDR3. The chain couples TRBV5-1 to TRBJ2-5; 8 positions match TRBD1. Germline V gives CDR1 SGHRS, CDR2 YFSETQ. V lost 1 base and J lost 4; bases outside the gene matches: 0. The CDR3 sequence is 13 residues long. The CDR3 DNA is TGCGCCAGCAGCTTGACAGGGGGAGAGACCCAGTACTTC. Its translation: CASSLTGGETQYF. The full variable domain, with the rest looked up from reference TRBV5-1 and TRBJ2-5, is KAGVTQTPRYLIKTRGQQVTLSCSPISGHRSVSWYQQTPGQGLQFLFEYFSETQRNKGNFPGRFSGRQFSNSRSEMNVSTLELGDSALYLCASSLTGGETQYFGPGTRLLVL.

The chain couples TRBV5-1 to TRBJ2-2, with a tentative D call TRBD1 (5 bases). Per germline, CDR1 SGHRS and CDR2 YFSETQ. The ends were cut back, 4 bases at V and 3 bases at J, with 25 bases in the middle. The CDR3 totals 19 residues. The CDR3, as DNA: TGCGCCAGCAGCCTAAGTGGGCCAGGGCCCGGGCGGTACACCGGGGAGCTGTTTTTT. It encodes CASSLSGPGPGRYTGELFF.

This chain joins TRBV4-1 and TRBJ2-1; 9 bases map to TRBD1. J gave up 8 bases and V 2 bases, and 7 bases lay outside the gene matches. The germline gives CDR1 MGHRA, CDR2 YSYEKL. CDR3 size: 15 residues. The CDR3 DNA sequence: TGCGCCAGCAGCCAACCGGGACAGGGAACCGATGAGCAGTTCTTC. Its protein product is CASSQPGQGTDEQFF.

This clone was counted only a few times. The chain uses TRBV5-6 and TRBJ1-5; D perhaps matches TRBD1 (5 bases). Germline V lookup: CDR1 SGHDT, CDR2 YYEEEE. The CDR3 contains 18 residues. Trimming stripped 0 bases from V and 1 base from J, with 17 bases between. The CDR3, as DNA: TGTGCCAGCAGCTTGGGTTCTTGGGGGGAGTACAGCAATCAGCCCCAGCATTTT. Translating it yields CASSLGSWGEYSNQPQHF.

This chain uses TRBV28 with TRBJ1-2, with no clear D. V lost 1 base and J lost 3, with 3 bases in between. The CDR3 runs to 12 residues. Germline-derived CDR1 and CDR2 are MDHEN and SYDVKM. CDR3 sequence reads: CASSLYDYGYTF. The DNA for the CDR3 is TGTGCCAGCAGTTTATATGACTATGGCTACACCTTC.

The chain recombines TRBV7-8 with TRBJ2-1, with D possibly being TRBD2 (5 bases). Looked up from germline, CDR1 is SGHVS and CDR2 is FQNEAQ. The CDR3 runs 15 residues. With 1 base removed from V and 7 bases from J, the gap between germline ends came to 14 bases. CDR3 DNA sequence: TGTGCCAGCAGCTTAGATCCGGCCGGGGTTAATGAGCAGTTCTTC. This encodes CASSLDPAGVNEQFF. The full variable domain, its missing parts supplied by reference TRBV7-8 and TRBJ2-1, is GAGVSQSPRYKVAKRGQDVALRCDPISGHVSLFWYQQALGQGPEFLTYFQNEAQLDKSGLPSDRFFAERPEGSVSTLKIQRTQQEDSAVYLCASSLDPAGVNEQFFGPGTRLTVL.

The V gene is TRBV19, the J gene TRBJ1-5, with a tentative D call TRBD1 (6 bases). This CDR3 region has 14 residues. Germline CDR1 is LNHDA and CDR2 is SQIVND (reference sequence). Trimming took off 5 bases at V and 7 bases at J, with 15 bases between the two ends. The DNA of the CDR3 is TGTGCCAGTAGTGACGCGGGGGCGGGACAGCCCCAGCATTTT. Its translation is CASSDAGAGQPQHF.

This chain links TRBV2 with TRBJ1-5; D perhaps matches TRBD1 (5 bases). Germline V gives CDR1 SNHLY, CDR2 FYNNEI. The CDR3 runs to 18 residues. Trimming pared 1 base from V and 0 bases from J, leaving 16 bases between. The CDR3 sequence: CASSEEVRGGYSNQPQHF. The CDR3 DNA reads as TGTGCCAGCAGTGAAGAGGTTCGTGGGGGGTATAGCAATCAGCCCCAGCATTTT.

The chain recombines TRBV4-1 with TRBJ2-1; 9 positions match TRBD1. Per the germline V gene, CDR1 is MGHRA and CDR2 is YSYEKL. The CDR3 extends over 15 amino acids. After removal of 4 bases from V and 5 bases from J, the junction contained 6 bases not matched to a gene. CDR3 in DNA: TGCGCCAGCAGCCGGCGGACAGGGGACCACAATGAGCAGTTCTTC. Amino acid sequence: CASSRRTGDHNEQFF.

The chain has TRBV30 and TRBJ2-2, with 7 bases identical to TRBD1. CDR3 length equals 15 residues. Germline trimming cut 2 bases from V and 3 bases from J; bases unmatched to any gene: 6. CDR1 and CDR2 (germline): GTSNPN, SVGIG (reference sequence). CDR3 DNA: TGTGCCTGGAGTCCAGGGGGTTTCGACACCGGGGAGCTGTTTTTT. Amino acids: CAWSPGGFDTGELFF.

There are a few counts of this clone. The chain recombines TRBV28 with TRBJ1-5; D not certain. The CDR3 length is 12 residues. Germline V gene sequence: CDR1 MDHEN, CDR2 SYDVKM. The V and J ends lost 4 bases and 3 bases respectively, with 4 bases between them. This CDR3 reads CASSSPNQPQHF. CDR3 nucleotide sequence: TGTGCCAGCAGTTCTCCCAATCAGCCCCAGCATTTT.

CDR3 in DNA: TGTGCCAGCAGCTTAACGAGTATGGGACAGGGTCCAGATACGCAGTATTTT. Translating it yields CASSLTSMGQGPDTQYF. The J gene is TRBJ2-3, the V gene TRBV11-2; 9 bases fit TRBD1. V lost 2 bases and J lost 4; bases outside the gene matches: 10. This CDR3 is built from 17 residues. The germline V gene has CDR1 SGHAT and CDR2 FQNNGV.

In its sample, this clone was seen once. The chain joins TRBV27 to TRBJ2-7, with a weak D call TRBD1 (5 bases). Germline V lookup: CDR1 MNHEY, CDR2 SMNVEV (reference sequence). Trimming removed 5 bases from V and 6 bases from J, with 17 bases in between. The CDR3 totals 14 residues. In nucleotides, the CDR3 is TGTGCCAGCAGTAAGGGGCCTCCGGGTGTCGAGCAGTACTTC. It translates to CASSKGPPGVEQYF.

A word on this clone: This may be a read error, as it is one base from a much larger clone. V and J are TRBV5-1 and TRBJ2-4; TRBD1 aligns across 8 bases. The CDR3 totals 15 residues. V shed 0 bases, J shed 5 bases, and the junction held 4 bases outside the gene matches. The germline V gene has CDR1 SGHRS and CDR2 YFSETQ. DNA for the CDR3: TGCGCCAGCAGCTTGGCGGACAGGGACCAAAACATTCAGTACTTC. It is translated as CASSLADRDQNIQYF.

The rearrangement joins TRBV10-3 to TRBJ1-5, with a tentative D call TRBD1 (6 bases). The CDR3 is made up of 14 amino acids. V was pared by 3 bases and J by 7 bases, with 13 bases between. Germline assignment: CDR1 ENHRY and CDR2 SYGVKD. This CDR3 is CAISDHREPQPQHF. The CDR3 DNA reads as TGTGCCATCAGTGACCACAGGGAGCCCCAGCCCCAGCATTTT.

Notes on this clone: This sample also contains other DNA sequences that code for the same CDR3. The rearrangement uses TRBV7-9 and TRBJ1-1, with D uncertain. V was shortened by 1 base and J by 3 bases, with 6 bases between the two germline ends. The CDR3 has 13 amino acids. The germline CDR1 and CDR2 sequences are SEHNR and FQNEAQ (reference sequence). The CDR3 DNA is TGTGCCAGCAGCTTAGAGCAAGACACTGAAGCTTTCTTT. Its protein product is CASSLEQDTEAFF.

This rearrangement joins TRBV5-1 to TRBJ2-5, with D perhaps TRBD1 or TRBD2 (5 bases each). Judging by the DNA end, TRBJ2-7 fits better; the J call may be wrong. The CDR3 totals 14 residues. Germline V gene sequence: CDR1 SGHRS, CDR2 YFSETQ. CDR3 DNA sequence: TGCGCCAGCAGCGAGGGACCAAGGGGTCTCGAGCAGTACTTC. It is translated as CASSEGPRGLEQYF.

The chain uses TRBV6-5 and TRBJ2-3; no reliable D call. Germline V gene lookup returns CDR1 MNHEY and CDR2 SVGAGI. The CDR3 consists of 13 residues. The ends were cut back, 4 bases at V and 4 bases at J, with 9 bases in the middle. The CDR3, as DNA: TGTGCCAGCAGTTCGTCACGGCCAGATACGCAGTATTTT. Translated, it gives CASSSSRPDTQYF.

The chain combines TRBV5-5 with TRBJ1-1; 7 nucleotides match TRBD1. The CDR3 has 13 residues. V lost 2 bases, J lost 4 bases, and 2 bases stayed unmatched. From germline, CDR1 is SGHKS and CDR2 YYEKEE (reference sequence). CDR3 sequence (DNA): TGTGCCAGCAGCTTCCAGGGGGGCACTGAAGCTTTCTTT. Translated: CASSFQGGTEAFF.

The chain combines TRBV30 with TRBJ1-2; D perhaps matches TRBD1 (5 bases). The CDR3 covers 13 residues. Trimming removed 1 base from V and 7 bases from J, with 13 bases in between. The germline V gene encodes CDR1 GTSNPN and CDR2 SVGIG (reference sequence). In DNA form, the CDR3 reads TGTGCCTGGAGTGCTAACCGGGACGTTGGCTACACCTTC. It encodes CAWSANRDVGYTF.

This clone was observed a handful of times. This sample also contains other DNA sequences that code for the same CDR3. This rearrangement joins TRBV29-1 to TRBJ1-1; D might be TRBD1 (5 bases). CDR3 size: 13 residues. Germline CDR1 reads SQVTM; CDR2 reads ANQGSEA. The V end was cut by 2 bases, the J end by 1 base, with 8 bases between. The CDR3 is CSVEQGQNTEAFF. The CDR3 region has the DNA TGCAGCGTTGAACAGGGTCAGAACACTGAAGCTTTCTTT.